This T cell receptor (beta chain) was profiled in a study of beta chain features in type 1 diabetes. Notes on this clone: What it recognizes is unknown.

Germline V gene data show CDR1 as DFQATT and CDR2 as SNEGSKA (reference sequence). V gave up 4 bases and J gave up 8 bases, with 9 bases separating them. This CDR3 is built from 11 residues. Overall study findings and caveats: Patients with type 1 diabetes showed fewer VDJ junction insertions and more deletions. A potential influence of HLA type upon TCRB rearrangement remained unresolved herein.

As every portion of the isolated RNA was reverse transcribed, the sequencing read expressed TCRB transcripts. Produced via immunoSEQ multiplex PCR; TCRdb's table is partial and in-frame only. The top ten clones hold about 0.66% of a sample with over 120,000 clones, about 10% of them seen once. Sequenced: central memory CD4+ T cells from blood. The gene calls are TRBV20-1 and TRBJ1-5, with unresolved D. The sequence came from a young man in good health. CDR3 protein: CSATLREPQHF. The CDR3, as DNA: TGCAGTGCTACCCTCCGGGAGCCCCAGCATTTT.